This T cell receptor (beta chain) originates from a study of T cells after yellow fever vaccination (dated by TCRdb to between 2018 and 2021). Turning to the overall study: The SMART-Seq v4 Ultra Low Input RNA kit was used to prepare libraries from fractions with low cell numbers. The cohort comprised two healthy male donors, one aged 18 to 30 and one aged 30 to 39 years. To follow T-cell clones before and after both primary and booster YFV17D yellow fever vaccination, bulk TCR alpha and beta repertoires underwent longitudinal sequencing. Blood samples were taken at several timepoints before and after primary and secondary immunization, and bulk PBMC replicates and cell subsets were isolated.

With regard to this clonotype: Its recognized antigen is unknown. No much larger clone is present one base from it, and per-base qualities are unavailable.

What the study reported, not specific to this receptor: Most clones expanded after primary vaccination were re-detected after the booster (around 96% of CD4 and around 88% of CD8), suggesting broad memory maintenance. Because the study included only a couple of donors, the extent to which the findings can be generalized is limited. Because abundant contaminating clonotypes from the bulk population could be contained in FACS-sorted repertoires, computational filtering was required. A small share of clonotypes was detected in both CD4 and CD8 compartments, with the overlap likely arising from convergent recombination. The secondary T-cell response was found to be weaker but faster than the primary response, with a peak reached on day 5 rather than on day 15.

Trimming takes 6 bases off V and 5 bases off J; junction bases not matched to a gene: 12. From a lookup of the germline V gene, CDR1 and CDR2 are MNHEY and SVGEGT. Reading from cysteine to valine, the CDR3 counts 15 amino acids. The read is trimmed to its CDR3 DNA, 45 bases read in frame from base 1. The listed sequencing device is Illumina NovaSeq 6000. TCR cDNA was synthesized by 5'RACE template switching, which introduced a universal primer site and unique molecular identifiers. Priming for cDNA synthesis came from both the TCR alpha and TCR beta constant segments. Library amplification used two PCR steps, and the second PCR step added sample barcodes and sequencing adapters. Libraries were sequenced on Illumina HiSeq 2500 (2x100 bp) or NovaSeq (2x150 bp). Per the original workflow: Demultiplexing of reads and collapsing into UMI consensus sequences were performed with MIGEC, and V(D)J alignment was carried out with MiXCR. Vaccine-responding clonotypes were identified with edgeR using replicate PBMC samples, with FDR below 0.01 and a log2 fold change above 5 up to day 15 being required. CD4 or CD8 identity was assigned to each bulk clonotype according to whether the clonotype was present at higher abundance in the sequenced CD4 repertoire or the sequenced CD8 repertoire. TCRdb reprocessed the public reads (quality trimming at Q25 with fastp, clone calling with MiXCR) and kept in-frame beta chains. Every entry covers one CDR3 protein and lists the most common genes and DNA from its rows. TCRdb's processing, not the authors' own work, is the source of the V and J calls. Recorded for this sample are 300,000 to 350,000 distinct CDR3 sequences; around 3.9% of them occurred a single time. The ten largest clones take up 20% to 25% of the sample.

The treatment or condition label for this specimen denotes: live attenuated yellow fever vaccine strain. Two biological replicates of bulk PBMCs were collected at each blood-draw timepoint. A standard Ficoll-Paque protocol was used to isolate PBMCs from peripheral blood. TriZol was used to extract RNA from bulk PBMCs, from CD4 and CD8 fractions, and from dextramer-positive and dextramer-negative fractions. The rearranged chain carries TRBV6-2 or TRBV6-3 and TRBJ2-7; 8 of the junction bases match TRBD1. This receptor was taken from a man between 18 and 35 years old who received the YFV17D yellow fever vaccine. This sample comprised PBMCs, obtained 5 days after the yellow fever booster vaccination. The CDR3 has the sequence CASSLDRGPFNEQYV. The DNA sequence is as follows: TGTGCCAGCAGCCTTGACAGGGGCCCCTTTAACGAGCAGTACGTC.